The rows below give T cell receptor beta chains drawn from one sample of a study of identical twins. MiXCR was run by TCRdb on the 5' RACE reads, yielding one entry per CDR3 protein. The sample lists some 900,000 distinct CDR3 sequences, more than 9% occurring once. The sample was also linked to a second study, of yellow fever vaccine responses in identical twins.

Sequenced sample: PBMCs. These receptors all come from a young woman in good health. The CDR3 runs from the conserved cysteine through the conserved F or W. The order of the fields is D gene, clone size, J gene, V gene, CDR3 protein, CDR3 DNA. D genes are given only for firm matches. Expanded clones get a size class; other rows say once, few or many, or leave the size out.

D: NA; size: many; J: TRBJ2-2; V: TRBV24-1; CDR3: CATSDLWSTGELFF; DNA: TGTGCCACCAGTGATTTGTGGAGCACCGGGGAGCTGTTTTTT
D: NA; size: NA; J: TRBJ2-7; V: TRBV2; CDR3: CASSERRPTYEQYF; DNA: TGTGCCAGCAGTGAAAGGCGGCCGACCTACGAGCAGTACTTC
D: TRBD2; size: NA; J: TRBJ2-5; V: TRBV24-1; CDR3: CATSDFSAGAQETQYF; DNA: TGTGCCACCAGTGATTTTTCAGCGGGAGCCCAAGAGACCCAGTACTTC
D: TRBD1; size: NA; J: TRBJ2-1; V: TRBV12-3/TRBV12-4; CDR3: CASSPPGQGLSYNEQFF; DNA: TGTGCCAGCAGTCCCCCGGGACAGGGGCTCTCCTACAATGAGCAGTTCTTC
D: TRBD2; size: NA; J: TRBJ2-1; V: TRBV28; CDR3: CASSSGLAGERGYNEQFF; DNA: TGTGCCAGCAGTTCAGGACTAGCGGGAGAACGAGGATACAATGAGCAGTTCTTC
D: TRBD1; size: few; J: TRBJ1-2; V: TRBV7-2; CDR3: CASSLGGTGGLGYTF; DNA: TGTGCCAGCAGCTTGGGCGGGACAGGGGGTCTGGGCTACACCTTC
D: NA; size: NA; J: TRBJ2-2; V: TRBV20-1; CDR3: CSASKRKNTGELFF; DNA: TGCAGTGCTAGTAAGCGGAAGAACACCGGGGAGCTGTTTTTT
D: NA; size: NA; J: TRBJ1-5; V: TRBV20-1; CDR3: CSARDRAVSQPQHF; DNA: TGCAGTGCTAGAGATCGGGCAGTCAGTCAGCCCCAGCATTTT
D: TRBD2; size: few; J: TRBJ2-3; V: TRBV20-1; CDR3: CSASLAGASTDTQYF; DNA: TGCAGTGCTAGTCTAGCGGGGGCTAGCACAGATACGCAGTATTTT
D: NA; size: few; J: TRBJ2-5; V: TRBV12-3/TRBV12-4; CDR3: CASRPRWGLQETQYF; DNA: TGTGCCAGCAGACCCCGGTGGGGACTCCAAGAGACCCAGTACTTC
D: TRBD2; size: few; J: TRBJ2-3; V: TRBV9; CDR3: CASAGGLAVPDTQYF; DNA: TGTGCCAGCGCAGGAGGACTAGCGGTCCCAGATACGCAGTATTTT
D: NA; size: few; J: TRBJ2-3; V: TRBV20-1; CDR3: CSAVPPGLGGDTQYF; DNA: TGCAGTGCTGTTCCTCCGGGCCTAGGTGGAGATACGCAGTATTTT
D: TRBD2; size: NA; J: TRBJ2-2; V: TRBV5-1; CDR3: CASSPTERGGTGELFF; DNA: TGCGCCAGCAGCCCGACGGAGCGGGGGGGCACCGGGGAGCTGTTTTTT
D: NA; size: NA; J: TRBJ1-5; V: TRBV7-9; CDR3: CASSSTQGGEPQHF; DNA: TGTGCCAGCAGCTCGACACAGGGAGGAGAGCCCCAGCATTTT
D: NA; size: many; J: TRBJ2-7; V: TRBV3-1; CDR3: CASSRGGNSYEQYF; DNA: TGTGCCAGCAGCCGAGGAGGAAATTCTTACGAGCAGTACTTC
D: NA; size: many; J: TRBJ2-1; V: TRBV5-1; CDR3: CASSGLNDNEQFF; DNA: TGCGCCAGCAGTGGTTTGAACGACAATGAGCAGTTCTTC
D: NA; size: NA; J: TRBJ2-2; V: TRBV28; CDR3: CASSSLPPNTGELFF; DNA: TGTGCCAGCAGTTCCTTGCCTCCGAACACCGGGGAGCTGTTTTTT
D: TRBD1; size: many; J: TRBJ1-1; V: TRBV29-1; CDR3: CSVGRDRGPTEAFF; DNA: TGCAGCGTTGGTCGGGACAGGGGGCCCACTGAAGCTTTCTTT
D: NA; size: NA; J: TRBJ2-2; V: TRBV7-2; CDR3: CASSLDTPIGGELFF; DNA: TGTGCCAGCAGCTTAGATACTCCGATTGGCGGGGAGCTGTTTTTT
D: TRBD2; size: many; J: TRBJ2-2; V: TRBV4-1; CDR3: CASSLSGGRNTGELFF; DNA: TGCGCCAGCAGCCTGAGCGGGGGGAGAAACACCGGGGAGCTGTTTTTT
D: TRBD1; size: few; J: TRBJ2-2; V: TRBV27; CDR3: CASSPYAGGATGELFF; DNA: TGTGCCAGCAGCCCGTACGCAGGGGGTGCCACCGGGGAGCTGTTTTTT